The clone carrying this T cell receptor (beta chain) was observed many times. This specimen belongs to a study of early T cells in non-severe SARS-CoV-2 infection. This CDR3 spans 18 amino acids. Looked up from germline, CDR1 is SEHNR and CDR2 is FQNEAQ (reference sequence). The J segment lost 0 bases and the V segment lost 5 bases, leaving 8 bases of the junction unmatched. TCRdb re-called the 5' RACE reads through MiXCR, storing one row per CDR3 protein. The data show roughly 70,000 distinct CDR3 sequences, around 20% seen once. The sequence was collected from an adult who was a healthcare worker with PCR-confirmed SARS-CoV-2 infection or an uninfected control (not recorded which). Sequencing was performed on whole blood, taken at baseline. The chain recombines TRBV7-9 with TRBJ2-3, with TRBD2 identical over 13 bases. Here the CDR3 reads CASSPWGGLAGSTDTQYF. CDR3 DNA: TGTGCCAGCAGCCCCTGGGGGGGACTAGCGGGGAGCACAGATACGCAGTATTTT.